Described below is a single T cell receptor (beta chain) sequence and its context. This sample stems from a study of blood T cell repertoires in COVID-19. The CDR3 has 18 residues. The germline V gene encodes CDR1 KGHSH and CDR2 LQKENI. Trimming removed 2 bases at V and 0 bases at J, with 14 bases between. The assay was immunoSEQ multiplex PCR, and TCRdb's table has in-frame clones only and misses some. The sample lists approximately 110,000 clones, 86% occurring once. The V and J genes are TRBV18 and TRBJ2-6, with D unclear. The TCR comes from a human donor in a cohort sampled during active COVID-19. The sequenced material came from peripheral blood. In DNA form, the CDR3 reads TGTGCCAGCTCACCATCCGCGGTAACCAGCTCTGGGGCCAACGTCCTGACTTTC. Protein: CASSPSAVTSSGANVLTF.